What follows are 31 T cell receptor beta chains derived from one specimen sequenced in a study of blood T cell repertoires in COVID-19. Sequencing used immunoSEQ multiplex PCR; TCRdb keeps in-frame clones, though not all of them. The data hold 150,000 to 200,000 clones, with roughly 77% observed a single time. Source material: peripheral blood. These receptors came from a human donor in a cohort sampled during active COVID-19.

This CDR3 reads CAWSVLTGEGQYF. CDR3 coding DNA: TGTGCCTGGAGTGTGTTAACAGGGGAAGGGCAGTACTTC. V and J are TRBV30 and TRBJ2-7, with TRBD1 identical over 7 bases. Germline CDR1 reads GTSNPN; CDR2 reads SVGIG (reference sequence). V dropped 0 bases and J dropped 9; count of bases not matched to a gene: 8. The CDR3 is made up of 13 amino acids.

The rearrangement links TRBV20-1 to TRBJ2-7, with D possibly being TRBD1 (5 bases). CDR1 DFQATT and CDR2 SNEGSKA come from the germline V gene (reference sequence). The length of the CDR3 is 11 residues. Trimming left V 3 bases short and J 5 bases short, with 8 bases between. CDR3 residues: CSARTVHEQYF. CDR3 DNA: TGCAGTGCTAGGACAGTCCACGAGCAGTACTTC.

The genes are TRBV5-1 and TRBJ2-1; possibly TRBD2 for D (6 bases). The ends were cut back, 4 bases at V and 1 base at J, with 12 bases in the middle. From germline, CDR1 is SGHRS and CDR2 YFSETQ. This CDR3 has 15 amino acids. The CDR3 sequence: CASSLLGGSYNEQFF. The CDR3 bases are TGCGCCAGCAGCCTACTAGGAGGGTCCTACAATGAGCAGTTCTTC.

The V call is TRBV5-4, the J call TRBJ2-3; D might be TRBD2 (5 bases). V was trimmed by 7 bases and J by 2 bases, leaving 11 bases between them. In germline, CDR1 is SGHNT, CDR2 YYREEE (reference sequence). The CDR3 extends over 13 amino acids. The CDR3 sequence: CASVGDYTDTQYF. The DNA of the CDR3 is TGTGCCAGCGTGGGCGACTACACAGATACGCAGTATTTT.

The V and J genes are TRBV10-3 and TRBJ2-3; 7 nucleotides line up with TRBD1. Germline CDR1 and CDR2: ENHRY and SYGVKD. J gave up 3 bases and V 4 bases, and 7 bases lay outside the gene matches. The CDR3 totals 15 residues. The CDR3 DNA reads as TGTGCCATCAGTGGGACGGGACAGAAGACAGATACGCAGTATTTT. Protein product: CAISGTGQKTDTQYF.

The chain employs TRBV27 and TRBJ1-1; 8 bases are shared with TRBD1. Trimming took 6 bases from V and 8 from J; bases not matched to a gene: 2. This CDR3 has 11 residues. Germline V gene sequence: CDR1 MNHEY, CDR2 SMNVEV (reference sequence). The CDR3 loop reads CASRRQGEAFF. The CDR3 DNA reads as TGTGCCAGCAGACGACAGGGGGAAGCTTTCTTT.

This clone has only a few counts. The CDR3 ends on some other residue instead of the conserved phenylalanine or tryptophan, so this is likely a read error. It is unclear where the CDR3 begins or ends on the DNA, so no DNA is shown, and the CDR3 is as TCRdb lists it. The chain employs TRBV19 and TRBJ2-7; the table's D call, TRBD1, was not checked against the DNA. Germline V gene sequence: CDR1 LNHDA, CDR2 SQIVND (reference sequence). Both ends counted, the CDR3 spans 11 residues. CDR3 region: CASSTPGQFII.

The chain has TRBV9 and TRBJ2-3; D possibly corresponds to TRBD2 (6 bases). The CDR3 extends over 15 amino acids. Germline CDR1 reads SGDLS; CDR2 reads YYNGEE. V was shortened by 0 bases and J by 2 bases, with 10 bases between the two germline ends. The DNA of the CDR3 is TGTGCCAGCAGCGTAGGGGGGGACTTCACAGATACGCAGTATTTT. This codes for CASSVGGDFTDTQYF. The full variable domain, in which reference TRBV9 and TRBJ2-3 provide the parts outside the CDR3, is DSGVTQTPKHLITATGQRVTLRCSPRSGDLSVYWYQQSLDQGLQFLIQYYNGEERAKGNILERFSAQQFPDLHSELNLSSLELGDSALYFCASSVGGDFTDTQYFGPGTRLTVL.

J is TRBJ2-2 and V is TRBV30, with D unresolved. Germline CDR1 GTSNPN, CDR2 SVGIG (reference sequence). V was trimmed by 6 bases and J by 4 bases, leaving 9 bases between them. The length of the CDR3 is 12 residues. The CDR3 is CACGALTGELFF. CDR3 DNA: TGTGCCTGCGGAGCACTCACCGGGGAGCTGTTTTTT.

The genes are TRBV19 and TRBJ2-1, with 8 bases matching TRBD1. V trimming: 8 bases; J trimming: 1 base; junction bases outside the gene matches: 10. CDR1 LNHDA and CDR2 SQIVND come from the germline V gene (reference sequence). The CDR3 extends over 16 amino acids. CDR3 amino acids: CASRGRTGGSYNEQFF. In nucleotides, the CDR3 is TGTGCCAGTCGAGGGCGAACAGGGGGGTCCTACAATGAGCAGTTCTTC.

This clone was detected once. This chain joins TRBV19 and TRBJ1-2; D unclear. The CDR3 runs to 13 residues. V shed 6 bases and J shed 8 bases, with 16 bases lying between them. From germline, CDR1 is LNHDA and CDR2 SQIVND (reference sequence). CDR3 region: CASRRGQAGGYTF. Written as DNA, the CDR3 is TGTGCCAGTAGGAGAGGGCAGGCCGGGGGCTACACCTTC. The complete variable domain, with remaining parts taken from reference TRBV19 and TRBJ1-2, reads DGGITQSPKYLFRKEGQNVTLSCEQNLNHDAMYWYRQDPGQGLRLIYYSQIVNDFQKGDIAEGYSVSREKKESFPLTVTSAQKNPTAFYLCASRRGQAGGYTFGSGTRLTVV.

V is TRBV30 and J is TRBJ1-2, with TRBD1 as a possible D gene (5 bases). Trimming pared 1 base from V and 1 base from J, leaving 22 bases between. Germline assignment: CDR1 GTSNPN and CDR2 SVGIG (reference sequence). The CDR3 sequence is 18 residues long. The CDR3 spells CAWSGGGGRGRNNYGYTF. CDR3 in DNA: TGTGCCTGGAGTGGGGGCGGGGGTCGTGGTAGAAATAACTATGGCTACACCTTC.

The CDR3 loop is CASSLDRGGEKLFF. DNA for the CDR3: TGTGCCAGCAGCTTAGACAGGGGCGGTGAAAAACTGTTTTTT. The chain uses TRBV7-2 and TRBJ1-4; 7 nucleotides align to TRBD1. Germline lookup yields CDR1 SGHTA and CDR2 FQGNSA. Trimming cost V 1 base and J 7 bases; bases outside gene matches: 3. This CDR3 is built from 14 residues. The full variable domain, its missing parts supplied by reference TRBV7-2 and TRBJ1-4, is GAGVSQSPSNKVTEKGKDVELRCDPISGHTALYWYRQSLGQGLEFLIYFQGNSAPDKSGLPSDRFSAERTGGSVSTLTIQRTQQEDSAVYLCASSLDRGGEKLFFGSGTQLSVL.

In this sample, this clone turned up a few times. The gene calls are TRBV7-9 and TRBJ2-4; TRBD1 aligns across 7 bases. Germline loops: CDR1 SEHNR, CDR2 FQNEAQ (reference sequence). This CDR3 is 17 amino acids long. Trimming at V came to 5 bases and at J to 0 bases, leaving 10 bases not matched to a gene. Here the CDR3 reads CASSARQGIAAKNIQYF. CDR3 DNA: TGTGCCAGCAGCGCCAGACAGGGTATAGCAGCCAAAAACATTCAGTACTTC.

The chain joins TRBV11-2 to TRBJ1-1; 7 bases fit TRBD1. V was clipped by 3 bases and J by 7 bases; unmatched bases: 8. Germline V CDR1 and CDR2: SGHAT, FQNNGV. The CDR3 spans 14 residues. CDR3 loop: CASSFPDRAFEAFF. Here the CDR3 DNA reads TGTGCCAGCAGCTTTCCCGACAGGGCTTTTGAAGCTTTCTTT. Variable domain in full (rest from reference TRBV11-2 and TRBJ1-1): EAGVAQSPRYKIIEKRQSVAFWCNPISGHATLYWYQQILGQGPKLLIQFQNNGVVDDSQLPKDRFSAERLKGVDSTLKIQPAKLEDSAVYLCASSFPDRAFEAFFGQGTRLTVV.

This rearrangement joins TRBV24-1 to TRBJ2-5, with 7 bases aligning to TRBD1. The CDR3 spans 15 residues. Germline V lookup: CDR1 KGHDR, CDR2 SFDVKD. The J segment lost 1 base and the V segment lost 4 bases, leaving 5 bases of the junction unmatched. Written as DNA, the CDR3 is TGTGCCACCAGTGACCCCGGGACAGCCCAAGAGACCCAGTACTTC. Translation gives CATSDPGTAQETQYF.

The CDR3 protein is CASSLGGAGGNSYEQYF. The CDR3 nucleotides are TGTGCCAGCAGCTTAGGGGGAGCGGGGGGGAACTCCTACGAGCAGTACTTC. The rearrangement links TRBV13 to TRBJ2-7, with 10 bases that match TRBD2. CDR1 is PRHDT, CDR2 FYEKMQ, per germline (reference sequence). J was trimmed by 0 bases and V by 0 bases; bases with no gene match: 5. This CDR3 comprises 17 residues.

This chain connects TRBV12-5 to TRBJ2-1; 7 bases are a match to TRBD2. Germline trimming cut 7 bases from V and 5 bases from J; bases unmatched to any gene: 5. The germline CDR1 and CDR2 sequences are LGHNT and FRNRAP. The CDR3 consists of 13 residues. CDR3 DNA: TGTGCTAGTGCCCCTAGCGGTCACAATGAGCAGTTCTTC. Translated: CASAPSGHNEQFF.

CDR3 loop: CASSQLGDEQYF. The CDR3 DNA reads as TGTGCCAGCAGCCAACTAGGGGACGAGCAGTACTTC. V and J are TRBV3-1 (or the pseudogene TRBV3-2) and TRBJ2-7; tentatively, D is TRBD1 (5 bases). The V gene lost 2 bases and the J gene lost 5 bases, with 7 bases spanning the gap. Germline values: CDR1 LGHDT, CDR2 YNNKEL (reference sequence). This CDR3 is built from 12 residues.

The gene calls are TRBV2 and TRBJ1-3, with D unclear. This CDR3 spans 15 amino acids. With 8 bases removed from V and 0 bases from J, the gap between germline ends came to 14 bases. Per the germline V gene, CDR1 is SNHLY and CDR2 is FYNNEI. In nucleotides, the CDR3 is TGTGCCAGCCGGGTGGAGTTCTCCTCTGGAAACACCATATATTTT. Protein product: CASRVEFSSGNTIYF. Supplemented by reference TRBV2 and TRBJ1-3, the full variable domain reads EPEVTQTPSHQVTQMGQEVILRCVPISNHLYFYWYRQILGQKVEFLVSFYNNEISEKSEIFDDQFSVERPDGSNFTLKIRSTKLEDSAMYFCASRVEFSSGNTIYFGEGSWLTVV.

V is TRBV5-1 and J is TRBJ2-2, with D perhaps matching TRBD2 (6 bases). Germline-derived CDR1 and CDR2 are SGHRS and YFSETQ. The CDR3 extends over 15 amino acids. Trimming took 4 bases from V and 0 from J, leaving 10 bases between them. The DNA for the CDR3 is TGCGCCAGCAGCAGGGGAGGTTCGAACACCGGGGAGCTGTTTTTT. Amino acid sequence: CASSRGGSNTGELFF.

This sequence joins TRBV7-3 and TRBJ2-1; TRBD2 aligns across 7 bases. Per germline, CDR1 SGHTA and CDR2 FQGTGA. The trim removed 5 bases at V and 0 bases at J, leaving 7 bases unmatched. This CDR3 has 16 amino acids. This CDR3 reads CASSLSGTNSYNEQFF. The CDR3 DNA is TGTGCCAGCAGCCTAAGCGGGACCAACTCCTACAATGAGCAGTTCTTC.

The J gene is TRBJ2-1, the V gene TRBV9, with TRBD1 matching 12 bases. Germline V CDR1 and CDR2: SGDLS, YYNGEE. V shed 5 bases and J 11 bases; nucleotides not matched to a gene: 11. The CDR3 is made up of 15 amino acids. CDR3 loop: CASRAGTGGIPKQFF. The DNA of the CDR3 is TGTGCCAGCAGAGCCGGGACAGGGGGCATCCCGAAGCAGTTCTTC.

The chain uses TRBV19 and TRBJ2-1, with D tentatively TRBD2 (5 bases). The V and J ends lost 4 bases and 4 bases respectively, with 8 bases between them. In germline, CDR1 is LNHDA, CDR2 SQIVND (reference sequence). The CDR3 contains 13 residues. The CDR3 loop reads CASSTSGYNEQFF. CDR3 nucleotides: TGTGCCAGTAGTACCTCGGGATACAATGAGCAGTTCTTC.

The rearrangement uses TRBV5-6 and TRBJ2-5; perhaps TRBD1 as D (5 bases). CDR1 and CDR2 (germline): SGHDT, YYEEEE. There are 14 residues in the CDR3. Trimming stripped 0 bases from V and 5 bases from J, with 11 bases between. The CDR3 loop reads CASSLGAAGETQYF. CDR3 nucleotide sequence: TGTGCCAGCAGCTTGGGGGCGGCAGGGGAGACCCAGTACTTC. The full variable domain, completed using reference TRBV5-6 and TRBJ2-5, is DAGVTQSPTHLIKTRGQQVTLRCSPKSGHDTVSWYQQALGQGPQFIFQYYEEEERQRGNFPDRFSGHQFPNYSSELNVNALLLGDSALYLCASSLGAAGETQYFGPGTRLLVL.

CDR3 in amino acids: CASSRAQGSGELFF. CDR3 bases: TGTGCCAGTAGTAGGGCACAGGGCTCTGGGGAGCTGTTTTTT. The chain links TRBV19 to TRBJ2-2; D may be TRBD1 (6 bases). The CDR3 has 14 residues. Germline CDR1 and CDR2: LNHDA and SQIVND (reference sequence). The V end lost 4 bases, the J end lost 8 bases, and 14 bases lay between the germline ends.

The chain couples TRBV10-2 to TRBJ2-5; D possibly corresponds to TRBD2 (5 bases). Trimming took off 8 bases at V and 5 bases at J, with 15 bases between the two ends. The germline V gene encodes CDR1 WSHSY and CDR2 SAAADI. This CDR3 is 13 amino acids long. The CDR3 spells CASRVAGMETQYF. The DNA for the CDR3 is TGCGCCAGCCGAGTCGCCGGGATGGAGACCCAGTACTTC.

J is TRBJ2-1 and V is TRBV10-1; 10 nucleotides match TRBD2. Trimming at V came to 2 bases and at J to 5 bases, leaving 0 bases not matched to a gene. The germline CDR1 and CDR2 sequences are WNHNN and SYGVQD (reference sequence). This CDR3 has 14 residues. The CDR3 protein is CASSESGRDNEQFF. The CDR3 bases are TGCGCCAGCAGTGAGAGCGGGAGGGACAATGAGCAGTTCTTC.

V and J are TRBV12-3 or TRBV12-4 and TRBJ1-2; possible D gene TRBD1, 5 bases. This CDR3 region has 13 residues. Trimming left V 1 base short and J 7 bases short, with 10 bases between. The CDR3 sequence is CASSLGAGIGYTF. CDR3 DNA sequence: TGTGCCAGCAGTTTAGGGGCAGGGATTGGCTACACCTTC.

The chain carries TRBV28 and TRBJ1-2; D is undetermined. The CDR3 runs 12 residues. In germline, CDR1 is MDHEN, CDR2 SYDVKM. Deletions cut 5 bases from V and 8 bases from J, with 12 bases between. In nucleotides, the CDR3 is TGTGCCAGCAGTCTACCTAGCCAAGGCTACACCTTC. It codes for CASSLPSQGYTF.

The CDR3 protein is CASSKMGRPNEKLFF. Here the CDR3 DNA reads TGTGCCAGCAGCAAAATGGGGCGCCCTAATGAAAAACTGTTTTTT. This sequence joins TRBV21-1 and TRBJ1-4; the table's D call, TRBD1, has no DNA check behind it. TRBV21-1 is described as a pseudogene. The CDR3 runs to 15 residues.